Listed below are T cell receptor beta chains from one sample, sequenced in a study of human T cells and chemical hapten exposure. A single record per CDR3 protein comes from TCRdb applying MiXCR to the 5' RACE reads. The data contain about 140,000 distinct CDR3 sequences, about 4% of them singletons. The receptors here all came from a female donor in good health. Each CDR3 is given with its conserved first and last residue. A D gene is named only where the DNA matches it firmly. A clone size is listed for some rows: how often the clone was seen (once, few, many), or a class if it is expanded.

>many|TRBV4-3|TRBJ1-5|.
TGCGCCAGCGGACAAACAGTATCGGGCAATCAGCCCCAGCATTTT
CASGQTVSGNQPQHF
>many|TRBV20-1|TRBJ2-5|TRBD2
TGCAGTGCTAAAAGCGGGGTAACGAGTTTTTGTCAGGAGACCCAGTACTTC
CSAKSGVTSFCQETQYF
>many|TRBV3-1|TRBJ2-7|.
TGTGCCAGCAGCCGCAGGGACGAGCAGTACTTC
CASSRRDEQYF
>many|TRBV10-3|TRBJ2-6|TRBD1
TGTGCCATCAGTGGGACAGGGGAGTCTGGGGCCAACGTCCTGACTTTC
CAISGTGESGANVLTF
>many|TRBV11-2|TRBJ2-7|TRBD1
TGTGCCAGCAGCTTTCTCTCGGACAGGGATTACGAGCAGTACTTC
CASSFLSDRDYEQYF
>many|TRBV5-1|TRBJ2-5|TRBD1
TGCGCCAGTAGGGGACAGGGGGTCCCCCAAGAGACCCAGTACTTC
CASRGQGVPQETQYF
>many|TRBV6-5|TRBJ2-3|.
TGTGCCAGCAGTTTTTGGATCACAGATACGCAGTATTTT
CASSFWITDTQYF
>many|TRBV7-6|TRBJ2-1|.
TGTGCCAGCAGCGTTGGGACCAAGACCAGCTCCTACAATGAGCAGTTCTTC
CASSVGTKTSSYNEQFF
>.|TRBV28|TRBJ2-1|TRBD1
TGTGCCAGCGTGGGACAGGCTAACTACAATGAGCAGTTCTTC
CASVGQANYNEQFF
>many|TRBV10-3|TRBJ2-2|TRBD2
TGTGCCATCAGTGAGTCAACTAGCGGGGGGGCGAACACCGGGGAGCTGTTTTTT
CAISESTSGGANTGELFF
>few|TRBV7-8|TRBJ1-3|.
TGTGCCAGCAGCCAACAGATTGCTGGAAACACCATATATTTT
CASSQQIAGNTIYF
>many|TRBV11-2|TRBJ1-5|TRBD1
TGTGCCAGCAGTTGGGACAGAGCTCAGCCCCAGCATTTT
CASSWDRAQPQHF
>many|TRBV7-9|TRBJ1-4|TRBD1
TGTGCCAGCAGCCAGGGGGACAGTAATGAAAAACTGTTTTTT
CASSQGDSNEKLFF
>many|TRBV6-5|TRBJ2-3|TRBD2
TGTGCCAGCAGTTACTCACGGGGGGGGGGCACAGATACGCAGTATTTT
CASSYSRGGGTDTQYF
>few|TRBV4-3|TRBJ1-2|.
TGCGCCAGCAGCCAAGTGTTGGGGCCAGGGACCATTCACTATGGCTACACCTTC
CASSQVLGPGTIHYGYTF
>many|TRBV6-1|TRBJ2-7|TRBD1
TGTGCCAGCAGTGGCTTTGGGACAGGGCCTACGGGAAGATACTACGAGCAGTACTTC
CASSGFGTGPTGRYYEQYF
>many|TRBV7-8|TRBJ2-7|.
TGTGCCAGCAGCTTAATGAGGGGGACCTACGAGCAGTACTTC
CASSLMRGTYEQYF
>many|TRBV25-1|TRBJ1-2|.
TGTGCCAGCAGTTACAAGGCAAGGGGCTACACCTTC
CASSYKARGYTF
>many|TRBV3-1|TRBJ1-1|.
TGTGCCAGCAGCCGAGGCAACACTGAAGCTTTCTTT
CASSRGNTEAFF
>many|TRBV20-1|TRBJ1-2|TRBD1
TGCAGTGCGGGTCAGGGGGAGGGTGGCTACACCTTC
CSAGQGEGGYTF
>many|TRBV7-9|TRBJ1-1|.
TGTGCCAGCAGCTACGTGGGGACGAACACTGAAGCTTTCTTT
CASSYVGTNTEAFF
>many|TRBV2|TRBJ1-3|.
TGTGCCAGCACCCCCGGGGTTGCCTCGGGAAACACCATATATTTT
CASTPGVASGNTIYF
>.|TRBV12-5|TRBJ2-3|TRBD1
TGTGCTAGTGGGAAACAGGGGTCATCAAGCACAGATACGCAGTATTTT
CASGKQGSSSTDTQYF
>many|TRBV5-1|TRBJ1-6|.
TGCGCCAGCAGCCCTACAGTGAATTCACCCCTCCACTTT
CASSPTVNSPLHF
>many|TRBV12-3/TRBV12-4|TRBJ1-6|TRBD1
TGTGCCAGCAGATGGACAGGGAATTCACCCCTCCACTTT
CASRWTGNSPLHF
>many|TRBV14|TRBJ1-5|.
TGTGCCAGCAGCCATCTGTTTGGACAAGGGGCCCCCCAGGGTTATAGCAATCAGCCCCAGCATTTT
CASSHLFGQGAPQGYSNQPQHF
>many|TRBV28|TRBJ2-5|.
TGTGCCAGCAGTAAGGGACACAGCTTCCAAGAGACCCAGTACTTC
CASSKGHSFQETQYF
>many|TRBV7-2|TRBJ2-2|.
TGTGCCAGCAGCTCTAAGGGGTTCACCGGGGAGCTGTTTTTT
CASSSKGFTGELFF
>.|TRBV7-9|TRBJ1-1|TRBD1
TGTGCCAGCAGCTCTCTTTTGGACAGGTTGGAGAACACTGAAGCTTTCTTT
CASSSLLDRLENTEAFF
>many|TRBV5-1|TRBJ2-1|.
TGCGCCAGCAGCTTCACCGGGGCGGGTGGTGGGCAGTTCTTC
CASSFTGAGGGQFF
>many|TRBV5-4|TRBJ2-7|.
TGTGCCACTACCCCGGGACAATTCACCTACGAGCAGTACTTC
CATTPGQFTYEQYF
>few|TRBV20-1|TRBJ1-1|TRBD1
TGCAGTGCTGTCGGGACAGCGATGAACACTGAAGCTTTCTTT
CSAVGTAMNTEAFF
>many|TRBV5-6|TRBJ1-1|.
TGTGCCAGCAGCTTATTTTGGCAGGGGACGAACACTGAAGCTTTCTTT
CASSLFWQGTNTEAFF
>many|TRBV28|TRBJ1-2|TRBD1
TGTGCCAGCAGTTTAGGTGACAGGGGGCTTTATGGCTACACCTTC
CASSLGDRGLYGYTF
>many|TRBV7-9|TRBJ1-6|.
TGTGCCAGCCGGTGGGGCAATTCACCCCTCCACTTT
CASRWGNSPLHF
>many|TRBV5-4|TRBJ2-3|TRBD1
TGTGCCAGCAGTCTACCCGGGACAGGGACAGATACGCAGTATTTT
CASSLPGTGTDTQYF
>many|TRBV5-4|TRBJ2-2|.
TGTGCCAGCAGCTTGGACAGGGTGGACACCGGGGAGCTGTTTTTT
CASSLDRVDTGELFF
>many|TRBV20-1|TRBJ2-1|TRBD2
TGCAGTGCTAGATCACCGGGACTATTAACCTACGGGAACCACAATGAGCAGTTCTTC
CSARSPGLLTYGNHNEQFF
>.|TRBV7-2|TRBJ1-5|.
TGTGCCAGCAGCCAGGGGCCCGATCAGCCCCAGCATTTT
CASSQGPDQPQHF